Below, 5 T cell receptor beta chains from the same sample are listed, as sequenced in a study of T cells after yellow fever vaccination. TCRdb itself ran the 5' RACE reads through MiXCR, one entry per CDR3 protein. The repertoire has approximately 610,000 distinct CDR3 sequences, less than 20% of them found once; the top ten carry about 18%. The source was PBMCs, collected roughly 5 days after the first yellow fever vaccination. The receptors derive from a man between 18 and 29 years old who received the YFV17D yellow fever vaccine.

There are a few counts of this clonotype. V is TRBV4-2 and J is TRBJ2-2; D remains unclear. Germline CDR1 LGHNA, CDR2 YNFKEQ. Trimming took 0 bases from V and 0 from J, leaving 8 bases between them. This CDR3 contains 16 residues. This CDR3 reads CASSQERSANTGELFF. The CDR3 nucleotides are TGTGCCAGCAGCCAAGAACGCAGCGCGAACACCGGGGAGCTGTTTTTT.

In its sample, this clonotype was seen a few times. This chain uses TRBV29-1 with TRBJ1-1; D not resolved. Germline assignment: CDR1 SQVTM and CDR2 ANQGSEA. The V end lost 2 bases, the J end lost 1 base, and 14 bases lay between the germline ends. CDR3 length: 15 amino acids. The CDR3 sequence is CSVESGASSNTEAFF. The CDR3 bases are TGCAGCGTTGAATCTGGCGCGTCGTCGAACACTGAAGCTTTCTTT.

The rearrangement links TRBV2 to TRBJ2-7; no definite D call. This CDR3 spans 15 amino acids. Trimming removed 3 bases from V and 5 bases from J, with 17 bases in between. Germline CDR1 SNHLY, CDR2 FYNNEI. The CDR3: CASSEGFLVSHEQYV. CDR3 nucleotides: TGTGCCAGCAGTGAGGGTTTTTTGGTTTCCCACGAGCAGTACGTC.

Only a few counts were recorded for this clonotype. The V call is TRBV6-1, the J call TRBJ2-5; 7 bases are a match to TRBD2. The V segment lost 6 bases and the J segment 6 bases; nucleotides outside the gene matches: 16. The CDR3 consists of 16 residues. Germline assignment: CDR1 MNHNS and CDR2 SASEGT. DNA of the CDR3: TGTGCCAGCAGGGAGCGGGTATCGGGGGGTGAAAAGACCCAGTACTTC. Protein sequence: CASRERVSGGEKTQYF.

The chain couples TRBV5-1 to TRBJ1-6, with 9 positions matching TRBD1. The CDR3 totals 15 residues. The germline V gene has CDR1 SGHRS and CDR2 YFSETQ. With 0 bases clipped from V and 10 bases from J, the junction kept 5 bases outside the gene matches. Written as DNA, the CDR3 is TGCGCCAGCAGCTTGGTGAACAGGGGGCAGTCACCCCTCCACTTT. Translation: CASSLVNRGQSPLHF.